This is a list of T cell receptor beta chains from one sample in a study of chemoradiotherapy in HPV16-positive cancers. Profiling relied on immunoSEQ multiplex PCR, and the TCRdb table lists in-frame clones only, not all of them. The repertoire includes more than 9,500 clones, around 91% of them detected once, and roughly 2.5% sits in the top ten. This sample was taken from a patient who underwent chemoradiotherapy. Receptors originate from a human donor with HPV-associated anogenital cancer. Each CDR3 is given with its conserved first and last residue.

j_call: TRBJ2-7; v_call: TRBV7-2; cdr3_aa: CASSLSTGGYEQYF
j_call: TRBJ2-3; v_call: TRBV6-1; cdr3_aa: CASSGLAGGPDTQYF
j_call: TRBJ1-2; v_call: TRBV6-1; cdr3_aa: CASSEAGRFGYTF
j_call: TRBJ2-3; v_call: TRBV6-1; cdr3_aa: CASSERGADTQYF
j_call: TRBJ1-1; v_call: TRBV19; cdr3_aa: CASSIPQGITEAFF
j_call: TRBJ1-1; v_call: TRBV10-2; cdr3_aa: CASMSGNTEAFF
j_call: TRBJ1-2; v_call: TRBV11-3; cdr3_aa: CASSENSYGYTF
j_call: TRBJ2-7; v_call: TRBV4-2; cdr3_aa: CASSPSITAGAYEQYF
j_call: TRBJ2-3; v_call: TRBV5-1; cdr3_aa: CASGEGQGYTQYF
j_call: TRBJ1-2; v_call: TRBV10-2; cdr3_aa: CASCIRTGDGYTF
j_call: TRBJ1-5; v_call: TRBV19; cdr3_aa: CASSRGTGENQPQHF
j_call: TRBJ2-6; v_call: TRBV5-4; cdr3_aa: CASSLRAGGLAASLSPF
j_call: TRBJ1-5; v_call: TRBV6-5; cdr3_aa: CASSLTPGQPQHF
j_call: TRBJ1-5; v_call: TRBV29-1; cdr3_aa: CSAQDRGNPNQPQHF
j_call: TRBJ2-2; v_call: TRBV27; cdr3_aa: CAGPGGSPPGELFF
j_call: TRBJ2-7; v_call: TRBV10-3; cdr3_aa: CAIREGYLYEQYF
j_call: TRBJ1-2; v_call: TRBV5-1; cdr3_aa: CASSSEHAVGGYTF